What follows are 9 T cell receptor beta chains derived from one specimen sequenced in a study of T cell clonality in common variable immunodeficiency (dated by TCRdb to between 2015 and 2017). General findings and caveats noted by the study authors: Reportedly, TCRbeta sequences from CVID had fewer deletions and N-nucleotide insertions, and highly modified clones with 13 or more V deletions were absent from CVID.

For these receptors, no antigen is known. The library was generated by the immunoSEQ multiplex PCR assay. Here the immuneACCESS table is served through TCRdb, limited to in-frame sequences with V and J called. Missing clones are a known gap in these copies; in checked studies unresolved V genes cover under half, and the rest lacks a known reason. The table for this sample lists approximately 28,000 clones, none of them counted only once. Roughly 3% of the sample goes to the ten largest clones. The sequenced material came from peripheral blood mononuclear cells. These receptors all come from a human donor with common variable immunodeficiency.

About this clone itself: Read sequence stops 3 residues before the CDR3 end, and the germline J gene provides the missing end. The V and J genes are TRBV18 and TRBJ1-1, with 8 bases lining up with TRBD1. V gave up 3 bases and J gave up 1 base; unmatched junction bases: 10. The germline V gene encodes CDR1 KGHSH and CDR2 LQKENI. This CDR3 has 17 amino acids. Here the CDR3 reads CASSPATGASRNTEAFF. The sequenced part of the CDR3 DNA is TGTGCCAGCTCACCGGCGACAGGGGCCTCACGGAACACTGAA.

This clone has a count of ten or more. The read falls 3 residues short of the CDR3 end, and the missing part is taken from the germline J gene. V is TRBV10-1 and J is TRBJ2-2; D call uncertain. This CDR3 region has 13 residues. The V gene's germline CDR1 is WNHNN and CDR2 SYGVQD (reference sequence). The V end lost 2 bases, the J end lost 5 bases, and 6 bases lay between the germline ends. This CDR3 is CASSERLTGELFF. The part of the CDR3 DNA that was read is TGCGCCAGCAGTGAGCGTCTTACCGGGGAG.

There are a few counts of this clone. The CDR3 bases that were read are TGTGCCAGCAGCCAAGTCTCGGCGGGAGTATCCTACGAG. It specifies CASSQVSAGVSYE. The whole CDR3 sequence reads CASSQVSAGVSYEQYF. The chain carries TRBV4-2 and TRBJ2-7; 7 bases are shared with TRBD2. The sequenced fragment ends 3 residues before the CDR3 boundary, so the rest is inferred from the germline J gene. Losses at the gene ends were 1 base for V and 1 base for J; bases not matched to a gene: 7. The CDR3 extends over 16 amino acids. The germline V gene has CDR1 LGHNA and CDR2 YNFKEQ.

This clone was detected many times. The read falls 3 residues short of the CDR3 end, and the missing part is taken from the germline J gene. The V gene is TRBV7-9, the J gene TRBJ1-1; D possibly corresponds to TRBD1 (5 bases). Germline CDR1 is SEHNR and CDR2 is FQNEAQ (reference sequence). CDR3 length: 12 amino acids. The ends were cut back, 9 bases at V and 6 bases at J, with 14 bases in the middle. CDR3 sequence reads: CASCDGGAEAFF. CDR3 DNA (partial): TGTGCCAGTTGCGATGGAGGGGCTGAA.

This clone came up a few times. With the read ending 3 residues before the CDR3 end, the germline J gene is used to fill in that end. The rearrangement uses TRBV5-1 and TRBJ2-2; D is perhaps TRBD1 (6 bases). The CDR3 has 15 residues. Deletions cut 3 bases from V and 4 bases from J, with 13 bases between. Germline loops: CDR1 SGHRS, CDR2 YFSETQ. The CDR3 is CASSSRGTFTGELFF. The sequenced part of the CDR3 DNA is TGCGCCAGCAGCTCCAGGGGTACATTCACCGGGGAG.

This clone has at least ten counts. The sequenced fragment ends 3 residues before the CDR3 boundary, so the rest is inferred from the germline J gene. The chain recombines TRBV5-1 with TRBJ2-5, with 10 nucleotides matching TRBD1. Germline V lookup: CDR1 SGHRS, CDR2 YFSETQ. The V gene end was trimmed by 5 bases and the J gene end by 3 bases; junction bases not matched to a gene: 7. This CDR3 has 15 residues. The CDR3 spells CASRSTGGGKETQYF. The sequenced CDR3 bases are TGCGCCAGCAGGTCGACAGGGGGCGGGAAAGAGACC.

This clone was counted ten times or more. The sequenced fragment ends 3 residues before the CDR3 boundary, so the rest is inferred from the germline J gene. V is TRBV2 and J is TRBJ1-4; 7 positions agree with TRBD1. From germline, CDR1 is SNHLY and CDR2 FYNNEI. The CDR3 spans 19 residues. V lost 6 bases to trimming and J lost 0 bases; unmatched junction nucleotides: 16. The sequenced part of the CDR3 DNA is TGTGCCAGCAGAGAATATGAGGGGCAGGGGGTCTCAACTAATGAAAAA. This gives the protein CASREYEGQGVSTNEK. The full CDR3 sequence reads CASREYEGQGVSTNEKLFF.

This clone was recorded at least ten times. Coverage ceases 3 residues before the CDR3 finishes, and the germline J gene fills in the end. The chain uses TRBV19 and TRBJ2-3; 13 bases are a match to TRBD2. Per the germline V gene, CDR1 is LNHDA and CDR2 is SQIVND (reference sequence). This CDR3 comprises 16 residues. With 4 bases clipped from V and 2 bases from J, the junction kept 3 bases outside the gene matches. CDR3 DNA, as far as it was read: TGTGCCAGTAGTAAGGGACTAGCGGGAACCACAGATACG. It translates to CASSKGLAGTTDT. The complete CDR3 sequence is CASSKGLAGTTDTQYF.

This clone was recorded at least ten times. The CDR3 extends 3 residues past the end of the read, so its final part is completed from the germline J gene. The chain has TRBV7-2 and TRBJ1-1, with no clear D. The V gene lost 5 bases and the J gene lost 5 bases, with 18 bases spanning the gap. Germline V gene lookup returns CDR1 SGHTA and CDR2 FQGNSA. The CDR3 sequence is 15 residues long. CDR3 DNA (partial): TGTGCCAGCAGCATCAACTTGCTCATTGTAACTGAA. Its translation is CASSINLLIVTE. The entire CDR3 reads CASSINLLIVTEAFF.